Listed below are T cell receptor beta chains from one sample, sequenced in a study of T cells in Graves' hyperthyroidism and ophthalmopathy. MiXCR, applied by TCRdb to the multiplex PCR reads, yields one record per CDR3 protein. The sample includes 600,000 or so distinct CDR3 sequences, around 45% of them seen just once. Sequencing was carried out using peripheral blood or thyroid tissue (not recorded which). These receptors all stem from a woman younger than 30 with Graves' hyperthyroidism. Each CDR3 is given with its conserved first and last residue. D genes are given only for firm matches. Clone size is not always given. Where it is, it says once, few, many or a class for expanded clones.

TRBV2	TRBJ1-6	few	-	CASSPNSDRISPLHF	TGTGCCAGCTCACCGAACAGTGATCGAATTTCACCCCTCCACTTT
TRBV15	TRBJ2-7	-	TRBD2	CATSTRLAENYEQYF	TGTGCCACCAGCACCAGACTAGCGGAGAACTACGAGCAGTACTTC
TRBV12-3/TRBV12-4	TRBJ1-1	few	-	CASSPSINTEAFF	TGTGCCAGCAGTCCCAGTATTAACACTGAAGCTTTCTTT
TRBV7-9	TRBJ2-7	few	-	CASSQEAGLEQYF	TGTGCCAGCAGCCAAGAAGCGGGCCTGGAGCAGTACTTC
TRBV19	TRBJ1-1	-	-	CASSKDTGNTEAFF	TGTGCCAGTAGTAAAGATACAGGGAACACTGAAGCTTTCTTT
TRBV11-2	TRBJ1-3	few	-	CASRRGNGNTIYF	TGTGCCAGCAGGAGGGGGAATGGAAACACCATATATTTT
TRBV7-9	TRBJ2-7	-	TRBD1	CASSQAGTGISYEQYF	TGTGCCAGCAGCCAAGCCGGGACAGGGATATCCTACGAGCAGTACTTC
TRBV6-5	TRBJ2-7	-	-	CASTGDGNEQYF	TGTGCCAGCACCGGGGACGGCAACGAGCAGTACTTC
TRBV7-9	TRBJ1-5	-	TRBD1	CASSQDPYGTGAQPQHF	TGTGCCAGCAGCCAAGATCCATACGGGACAGGGGCCCAGCCCCAGCATTTT
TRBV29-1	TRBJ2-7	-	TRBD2	CSVEIGLAGAYEQYF	TGCAGCGTTGAAATAGGACTAGCGGGGGCCTACGAGCAGTACTTC
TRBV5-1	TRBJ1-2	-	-	CASSLVPQAYGYTF	TGCGCCAGCAGCTTGGTCCCCCAGGCCTATGGCTACACCTTC
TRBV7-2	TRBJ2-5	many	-	CASRPNPRDLRGETQYF	TGTGCCAGCAGACCCAACCCCCGGGACCTGCGGGGCGAGACCCAGTACTTC
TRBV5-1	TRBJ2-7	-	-	CASAQGLISSYEQYF	TGCGCCAGCGCCCAGGGACTGATTAGCTCCTACGAGCAGTACTTC
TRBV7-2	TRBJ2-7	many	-	CASSLSGPTYEQYF	TGTGCCAGCAGCTTATCGGGACCCACCTACGAGCAGTACTTC
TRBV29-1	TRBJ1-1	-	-	CSLEGGGQAFF	TGCAGCCTGGAAGGGGGGGGGCAGGCTTTCTTT
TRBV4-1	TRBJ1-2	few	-	CASSRNPEDVGYTF	TGCGCCAGCTCACGGAACCCGGAGGATGTAGGCTACACCTTC
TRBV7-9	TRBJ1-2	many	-	CASSDGAAANYGYTF	TGTGCCAGCAGCGACGGGGCAGCAGCTAACTATGGCTACACCTTC
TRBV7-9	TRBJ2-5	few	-	CASSQERIGLETQYF	TGTGCCAGCAGCCAAGAGAGGATAGGGTTGGAGACCCAGTACTTC
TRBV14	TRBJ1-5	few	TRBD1	CASSHRQGTQPQHF	TGTGCCAGCAGTCACCGACAGGGTACTCAGCCCCAGCATTTT
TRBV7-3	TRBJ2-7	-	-	CASSPSHGAGRPYEQYF	TGTGCCAGCAGCCCGTCCCACGGGGCGGGACGGCCCTACGAGCAGTACTTC
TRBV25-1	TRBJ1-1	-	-	CAWSSGARTEAFF	TGTGCCTGGAGTTCCGGGGCGAGAACTGAAGCTTTCTTT
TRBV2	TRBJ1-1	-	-	CASSSDEAEAFF	TGTGCCAGCAGTTCCGATGAGGCTGAAGCTTTCTTT
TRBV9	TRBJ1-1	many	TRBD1	CASSQGANTEAFF	TGTGCCAGCAGCCAGGGGGCAAACACTGAAGCTTTCTTT
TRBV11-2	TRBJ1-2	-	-	CASSWSSGNTF	TGTGCCAGCAGCTGGAGCTCTGGAAACACCTTC
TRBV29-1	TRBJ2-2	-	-	CSPGARANTGELFF	TGCAGCCCCGGGGCGCGAGCGAACACCGGGGAGCTGTTTTTT
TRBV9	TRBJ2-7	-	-	CASSVTAQSYEQYF	TGTGCCAGCAGCGTGACAGCCCAATCCTACGAGCAGTACTTC
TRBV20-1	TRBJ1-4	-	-	CSAGGRVGEKLFF	TGCAGTGCTGGGGGTAGGGTTGGTGAAAAACTGTTTTTT
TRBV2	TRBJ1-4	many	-	CASTLSGGHGREKLFF	TGTGCCAGCACCCTCTCGGGAGGACATGGCCGCGAAAAACTGTTTTTT
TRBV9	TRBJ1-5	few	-	CASSVDESNQPQHF	TGTGCCAGCAGTGTAGACGAAAGCAATCAGCCCCAGCATTTT
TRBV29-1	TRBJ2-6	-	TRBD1	CSARTGKDSGANVLTF	TGCAGCGCCCGGACAGGAAAGGACTCTGGGGCCAACGTCCTGACTTTC
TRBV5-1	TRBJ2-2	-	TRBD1	CASSFGDRFGRELFF	TGCGCCAGCAGCTTTGGGGACAGGTTTGGCAGGGAGCTGTTTTTT
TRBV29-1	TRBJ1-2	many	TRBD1	CSVEGGGQEAYGYTF	TGCAGCGTTGAAGGGGGGGGACAGGAGGCCTATGGCTACACCTTC
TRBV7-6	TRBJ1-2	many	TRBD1	CASSLGTGGDGYTF	TGTGCCAGCAGCTTAGGGACAGGGGGGGATGGCTACACCTTC
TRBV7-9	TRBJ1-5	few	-	CASSETGYNQPQHF	TGTGCCAGCAGTGAGACAGGTTACAATCAGCCCCAGCATTTT
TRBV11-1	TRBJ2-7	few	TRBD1	CASRGTGAEQYF	TGTGCCAGCAGGGGTACAGGGGCCGAGCAGTACTTC
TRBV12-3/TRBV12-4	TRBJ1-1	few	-	CASSYSQMNTEAFF	TGTGCCAGCAGTTATTCCCAAATGAACACTGAAGCTTTCTTT
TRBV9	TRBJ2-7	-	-	CASSVGGPSYEQYF	TGTGCCAGCAGTGTTGGGGGCCCCTCCTACGAGCAGTACTTC
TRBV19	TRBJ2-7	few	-	CASSRSTYEQYF	TGTGCCAGCAGCCGAAGTACCTACGAGCAGTACTTC
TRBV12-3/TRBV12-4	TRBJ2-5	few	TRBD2	CASSATSRETQYF	TGTGCCAGCAGTGCGACTAGCCGGGAGACCCAGTACTTC
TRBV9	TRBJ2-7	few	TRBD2	CASSHSGSATLGHYEQYF	TGTGCCAGCAGCCATAGCGGGAGCGCTACTCTCGGGCACTACGAGCAGTACTTC
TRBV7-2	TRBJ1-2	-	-	CASSQDDGRYGYTF	TGTGCCAGCAGCCAAGACGACGGGCGCTATGGCTACACCTTC
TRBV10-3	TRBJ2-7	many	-	CAISSGRGLSEQYF	TGTGCCATCTCGTCGGGAAGAGGGCTCAGTGAGCAGTACTTC
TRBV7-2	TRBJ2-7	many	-	CASSPPPPVEQYF	TGTGCCAGCAGCCCGCCGCCACCTGTCGAGCAGTACTTC
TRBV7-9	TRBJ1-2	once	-	CASSRPDTYGYTF	TGTGCCAGCAGCCGCCCTGACACGTATGGCTACACCTTC
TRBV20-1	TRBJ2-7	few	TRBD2	CSARAWLAETYEQYF	TGCAGTGCTAGAGCCTGGCTAGCGGAAACTTACGAGCAGTACTTC
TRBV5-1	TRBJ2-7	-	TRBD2	CASSLGLVLNYEQYF	TGCGCCAGCAGCTTAGGACTAGTGCTTAACTACGAGCAGTACTTC
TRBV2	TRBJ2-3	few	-	CASSDSPDTQYF	TGTGCCAGCAGTGATAGCCCCGATACGCAGTATTTT
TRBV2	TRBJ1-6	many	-	CASRGLGSPLHF	TGTGCCAGCAGGGGACTTGGGTCACCCCTCCACTTT
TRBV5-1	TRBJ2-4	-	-	CASKQSPRAADIQYF	TGCGCCAGCAAGCAAAGCCCCCGTGCCGCGGACATTCAGTACTTC
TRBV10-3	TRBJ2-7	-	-	CAIKGGSHFYEQYF	TGCGCCATCAAGGGGGGTTCCCACTTCTACGAGCAGTACTTC